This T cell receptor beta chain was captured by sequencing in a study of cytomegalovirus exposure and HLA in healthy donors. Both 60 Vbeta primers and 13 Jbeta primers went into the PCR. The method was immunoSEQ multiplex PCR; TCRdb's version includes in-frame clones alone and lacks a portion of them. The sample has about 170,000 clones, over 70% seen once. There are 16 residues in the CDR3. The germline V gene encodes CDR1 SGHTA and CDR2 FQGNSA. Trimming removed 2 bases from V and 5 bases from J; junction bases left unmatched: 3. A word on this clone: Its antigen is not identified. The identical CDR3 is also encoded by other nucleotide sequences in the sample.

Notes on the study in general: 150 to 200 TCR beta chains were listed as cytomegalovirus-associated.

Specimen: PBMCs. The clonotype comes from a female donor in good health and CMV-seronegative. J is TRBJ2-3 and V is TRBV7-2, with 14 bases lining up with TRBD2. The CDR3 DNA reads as TGTGCCAGCAGCTTAAGACTAGCGGGAGGGTTAGATACGCAGTATTTT. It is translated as CASSLRLAGGLDTQYF.